This T cell receptor beta chain was observed in a study of blood T cells in healthy people across ages. Whole-study findings and limits: The diversity estimates, figures obtained from one million T cells, were considered underestimates. Roughly linear age-related decline in beta diversity appeared, significant by age about 40. Expanded clonotype shifts may have been confounded, as the donors had an unknown CMV status.

Of note for this clonotype: Its specificity is not known.

A second PCR of roughly 6 to 12 cycles used a sample-barcoded 5' primer and a J-beta primer mix. TCRdb fed the 5' RACE reads into MiXCR, producing one record per CDR3 protein. Among nearly 1 million distinct CDR3 sequences, roughly 47% were seen once, and the ten largest hold about a fifth. This CDR3 region has 13 residues. Germline assignment: CDR1 DFQATT and CDR2 SNEGSKA (reference sequence). Trimming removed 6 bases from V and 4 bases from J, with 15 bases in between. Sequencing was carried out using blood. The chain uses TRBV20-1 and TRBJ2-5, with D perhaps TRBD1 or TRBD2 (5 bases each). This receptor was taken from a woman aged 55 to 70 in good health. The CDR3 bases are TGCAGTGCGGGGTCGGGGCGCGGAGAGACCCAGTACTTC. Amino acid sequence: CSAGSGRGETQYF.